The clone carrying this T cell receptor beta chain was recorded at least ten times. Its specificity is unknown. The junction departs from germline at one end; a sequencing error may be responsible. TCRdb reanalysed the reads using MiXCR and keeps one entry per CDR3 protein. Here the sample spans about 340,000 distinct CDR3 sequences, 29% being singletons. This sample is drawn from a study of T cell repertoires in cytomegalovirus infection. This TCR was sampled from a human donor in good health (CMV status not recorded). Some clones in this sample may be carry-over from other donors' samples. Sequenced material: cultured PBMCs, taken from culture after CMV antigen stimulation.

In nucleotides, the CDR3 is TGTGCCAGCAGCTTAGGGGACATTCCCGGGGATTTT. Translated: CASSLGDIPGDF. This chain links TRBV7-2 with TRBJ1-5; D might be TRBD1 (6 bases). Germline V CDR1 and CDR2: SGHTA, FQGNSA. The CDR3 spans 12 residues.